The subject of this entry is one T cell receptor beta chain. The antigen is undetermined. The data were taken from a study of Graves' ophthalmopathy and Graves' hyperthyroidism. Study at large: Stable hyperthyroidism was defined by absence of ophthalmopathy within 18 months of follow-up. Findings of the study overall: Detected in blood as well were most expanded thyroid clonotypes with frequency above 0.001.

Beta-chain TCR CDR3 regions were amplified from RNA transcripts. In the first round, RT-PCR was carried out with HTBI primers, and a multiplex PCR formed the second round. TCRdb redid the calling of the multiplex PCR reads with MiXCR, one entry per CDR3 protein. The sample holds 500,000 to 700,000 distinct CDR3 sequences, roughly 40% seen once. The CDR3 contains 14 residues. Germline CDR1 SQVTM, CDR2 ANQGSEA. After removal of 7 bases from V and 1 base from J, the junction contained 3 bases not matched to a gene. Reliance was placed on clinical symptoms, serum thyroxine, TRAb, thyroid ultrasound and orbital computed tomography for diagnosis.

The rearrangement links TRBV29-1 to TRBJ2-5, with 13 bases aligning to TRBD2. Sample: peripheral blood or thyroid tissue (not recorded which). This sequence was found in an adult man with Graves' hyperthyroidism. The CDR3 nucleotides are TGCAGCGGCCGGACTAGCGGGGGCCAAGAGACCCAGTACTTC. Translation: CSGRTSGGQETQYF.